The 20 T cell receptor beta chains in this list originate from one sample, sequenced in a study of PD-1 blockade in classical Hodgkin lymphoma. Time point specified: cycle 4 day 1 (C4D1), after less than 7 weeks of nivolumab. There was relapse after autologous stem cell transplantation in every patient, and there was variation in brentuximab vedotin exposure. Libraries were prepared by immunoSEQ multiplex PCR; TCRdb keeps only in-frame clonotypes and omits some of them. The sample gives 45,000 to 55,000 clones, approximately 76% of which show up once; approximately 12% is in the top ten. The material sequenced was peripheral blood mononuclear cells (PBMCs), taken before the fourth cycle of nivolumab. Receptors originate from a human donor with classical Hodgkin lymphoma.

This chain connects TRBV6-6 to TRBJ2-4, with D unresolved. This CDR3 comprises 15 residues. The germline V gene has CDR1 MNHNY and CDR2 SVGAGI (reference sequence). V lost 6 bases, J lost 0 bases, and 12 bases lay in between. The CDR3, as DNA: TGTGCCAGCAGACGCGGCCTTCTAGCCAAAAACATTCAGTACTTC. This sequence encodes CASRRGLLAKNIQYF.

This clone was seen only a few times. This chain connects TRBV6-1 to TRBJ2-7; D uncertain. The CDR3 loop spans 12 amino acids. V was pared by 1 base and J by 9 bases, with 10 bases between. Looked up from germline, CDR1 is MNHNS and CDR2 is SASEGT. This CDR3 reads CASSEVAPGQYF. CDR3 coding DNA: TGTGCCAGCAGTGAAGTGGCCCCTGGGCAGTACTTC.

This rearrangement joins TRBV6-6 to TRBJ1-2; D is ambiguous. The germline V gene has CDR1 MNHNY and CDR2 SVGAGI (reference sequence). CDR3 size: 12 residues. Trimming removed 11 bases from V and 4 bases from J, with 14 bases in between. Here the CDR3 reads CASGEGGYGYTF. The CDR3 DNA is TGTGCCTCCGGGGAGGGCGGCTATGGCTACACCTTC.

This clone was detected a few times. The V and J genes are TRBV18 and TRBJ2-1; 9 bases match TRBD2. V trimming: 4 bases; J trimming: 5 bases; junction bases outside the gene matches: 6. The CDR3 is made up of 15 amino acids. Germline CDR1 KGHSH, CDR2 LQKENI. The CDR3 DNA follows: TGTGCCAGCTCACGCCGCCCTAGCGGGGACAATGAGCAGTTCTTC. It translates to CASSRRPSGDNEQFF. The variable domain in full, completed from reference TRBV18 and TRBJ2-1, reads NAGVMQNPRHLVRRRGQEARLRCSPMKGHSHVYWYRQLPEEGLKFMVYLQKENIIDESGMPKERFSAEFPKEGPSILRIQQVVRGDSAAYFCASSRRPSGDNEQFFGPGTRLTVL.

The table lists this clone with a count of one. The chain recombines TRBV7-9 with TRBJ2-1; no reliable D call. The V end lost 7 bases, the J end lost 7 bases, and 11 bases lay between the germline ends. This CDR3 is built from 12 residues. Germline V gives CDR1 SEHNR, CDR2 FQNEAQ (reference sequence). The CDR3 DNA follows: TGTGCCAGCACCCCTAAGGCGAATGAGCAGTTCTTC. It specifies CASTPKANEQFF.

This clone was detected once. The V call is TRBV6-1, the J call TRBJ1-2, with D possibly matching TRBD1 (5 bases). V lost 8 bases, J lost 6 bases, and 19 bases lay in between. The CDR3 has 14 residues. Germline V lookup: CDR1 MNHNS, CDR2 SASEGT. CDR3 bases: TGTGCCAGCGTCCGGCGGGGGATTGGGCATGGCTACACCTTC. Its translation: CASVRRGIGHGYTF.

V gene TRBV7-2 combines with J gene TRBJ2-4; a weak D match, TRBD2 (7 bases). V lost 5 bases to trimming and J lost 0 bases, with 17 bases between them. This CDR3 is 17 amino acids long. Germline lookup yields CDR1 SGHTA and CDR2 FQGNSA. DNA of the CDR3: TGTGCCAGCAGCCTCCCGGGGGGCTTCCTAGCCAAAAACATTCAGTACTTC. This encodes CASSLPGGFLAKNIQYF.

This chain connects TRBV28 to TRBJ2-1; 11 positions agree with TRBD1. The junction had 6 bases not matched to a gene; V was cut back by 6 bases and J by 2 bases. CDR1 is MDHEN and CDR2 is SYDVKM in the germline V gene. This CDR3 region has 16 residues. In nucleotides, the CDR3 is TGTGCCAGCAGCATGTTGGACAGGGGGCCCTACAATGAGCAGTTCTTC. It codes for CASSMLDRGPYNEQFF.

The chain recombines TRBV19 with TRBJ2-6; D may be TRBD1 (6 bases). Germline lookup yields CDR1 LNHDA and CDR2 SQIVND (reference sequence). The CDR3 covers 16 residues. V was cut by 3 bases and J by 0 bases, with 9 bases left in between. The CDR3 DNA is TGTGCCAGTAGTATCGGACAGCCCTCTGGGGCCAACGTCCTGACTTTC. This codes for CASSIGQPSGANVLTF. Variable domain in full (rest from reference TRBV19 and TRBJ2-6): DGGITQSPKYLFRKEGQNVTLSCEQNLNHDAMYWYRQDPGQGLRLIYYSQIVNDFQKGDIAEGYSVSREKKESFPLTVTSAQKNPTAFYLCASSIGQPSGANVLTFGAGSRLTVL.

This clone was observed a handful of times. The same CDR3 arises from other DNA sequences in this sample as well. The rearrangement links TRBV4-1 to TRBJ1-1; 8 bases align to TRBD1. This CDR3 is 15 amino acids long. Losses at the gene ends were 2 bases for V and 4 bases for J; bases not matched to a gene: 6. Looked up from germline, CDR1 is MGHRA and CDR2 is YSYEKL. As DNA, the CDR3 is TGCGCCAGCAGCCAAACAGGACAGGGTGCCACTGAAGCTTTCTTT. Translating gives CASSQTGQGATEAFF.

This clone was recorded once. The chain combines TRBV2 with TRBJ2-1, with TRBD1 matching 8 bases. V lost 3 bases to trimming and J lost 9 bases; unmatched junction nucleotides: 4. The CDR3 runs 13 residues. Germline V CDR1 and CDR2: SNHLY, FYNNEI. The DNA for the CDR3 is TGTGCCAGCAGTGAGACAGGGGCGGGTGAGCAGTTCTTC. Its translation is CASSETGAGEQFF.

CDR3 DNA: TGTGCAAGTCGCTTAGGGACTAGTATGTGCACAGATACGCAGTATTTT. Translating it yields CASRLGTSMCTDTQYF. The chain combines TRBV12-2 with TRBJ2-3; TRBD2 reflects the table's D call only, with no check against the DNA. TRBV12-2 is recorded as a pseudogene. This CDR3 is built from 16 residues.

This clone occurred once. The rearrangement uses TRBV5-4 and TRBJ2-2; D unclear. Trimming removed 2 bases from V and 0 bases from J, with 11 bases in between. CDR3 length equals 16 residues. Germline CDR1 SGHNT, CDR2 YYREEE (reference sequence). The CDR3 sequence is CASSLHVPPNTGELFF. The CDR3 DNA reads as TGTGCCAGCAGCTTACACGTCCCACCGAACACCGGGGAGCTGTTTTTT.

The chain has TRBV6-6 and TRBJ2-3; no reliable D call. The germline CDR1 and CDR2 sequences are MNHNY and SVGAGI (reference sequence). This CDR3 region has 12 residues. V was trimmed by 1 base and J by 6 bases, leaving 5 bases between them. The CDR3 spells CASSYWADTQYF. As DNA, the CDR3 is TGTGCCAGCAGTTACTGGGCGGATACGCAGTATTTT.

The V and J genes are TRBV6-5 and TRBJ2-7, with D tentatively TRBD1 or TRBD2 (5 bases each). The CDR3 has 13 residues. Per germline, CDR1 MNHEY and CDR2 SVGAGI. V was shortened by 2 bases and J by 0 bases, with 5 bases between the two germline ends. The CDR3 loop is CASSYGGSYEQYF. CDR3 coding DNA: TGTGCCAGCAGTTACGGGGGCTCCTACGAGCAGTACTTC.

The chain recombines TRBV19 with TRBJ2-7, with 7 nucleotides matching TRBD1. CDR1 and CDR2 (germline): LNHDA, SQIVND (reference sequence). V shed 1 base, J shed 3 bases, and the junction held 12 bases outside the gene matches. CDR3 length: 17 residues. CDR3 residues: CASSIVAPTGVIYEQYF. CDR3 bases: TGTGCCAGTAGTATAGTGGCGCCCACAGGGGTCATCTACGAGCAGTACTTC.

V and J are TRBV6-5 and TRBJ2-1; either TRBD1 or TRBD2 may supply D (5 bases each). The CDR3 extends over 14 amino acids. In germline, CDR1 is MNHEY, CDR2 SVGAGI. V lost 4 bases to trimming and J lost 7 bases, with 14 bases between them. CDR3 bases: TGTGCCAGCAGTTGGGACCTTCTGAGGAATGAGCAGTTCTTC. The encoded protein is CASSWDLLRNEQFF.

The rearrangement uses TRBV21-1 and TRBJ2-7; no DNA check was done on the table's D call, TRBD2. TRBV21-1 is flagged as a pseudogene. The CDR3 runs 16 residues. The CDR3 loop reads CASRRGAGGARYEQYF. The CDR3 DNA reads TGTGCCAGCAGGCGAGGCGCTGGGGGGGCACGCTACGAGCAGTACTTC.

V usage is TRBV14 and J usage is TRBJ2-1; TRBD1 aligns across 9 bases. The CDR3 runs to 15 residues. Germline V CDR1 and CDR2: SGHDN, FVKESK. Unmatched junction bases numbered 9, after V lost 3 bases and J lost 9 bases. The CDR3 reads CASSQILGTGSEQFF. Here the CDR3 DNA reads TGTGCCAGCAGCCAGATCCTCGGGACAGGGAGTGAGCAGTTCTTC.

This chain uses TRBV5-4 with TRBJ1-2; no firm D call. The germline gives CDR1 SGHNT, CDR2 YYREEE (reference sequence). This CDR3 has 14 amino acids. Trimming cost V 0 bases and J 3 bases, with 9 bases left between them. The CDR3 DNA follows: TGTGCCAGCAGCTTGGACCAGGCGGACTATGGCTACACCTTC. Translation gives CASSLDQADYGYTF.